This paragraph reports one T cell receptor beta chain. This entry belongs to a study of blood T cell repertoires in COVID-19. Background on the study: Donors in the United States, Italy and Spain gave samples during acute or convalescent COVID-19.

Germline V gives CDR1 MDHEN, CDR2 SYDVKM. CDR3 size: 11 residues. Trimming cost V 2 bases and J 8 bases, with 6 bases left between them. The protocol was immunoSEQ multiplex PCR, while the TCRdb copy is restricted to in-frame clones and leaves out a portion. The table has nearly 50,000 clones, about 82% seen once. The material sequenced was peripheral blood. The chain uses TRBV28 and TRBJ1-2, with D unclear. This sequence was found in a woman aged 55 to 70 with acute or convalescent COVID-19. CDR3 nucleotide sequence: TGTGCCAGCAGTTTACAGAGGGGCTACACCTTC. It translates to CASSLQRGYTF.